These 10 T cell receptor beta chains were all obtained from the same sample, sequenced in a study of blood T cell repertoires in COVID-19. Using immunoSEQ multiplex PCR, the repertoire was profiled, and TCRdb retains in-frame clones only, with some absent. Among about 100,000 clones listed, roughly 87% were seen once. Sequences were obtained from peripheral blood. These TCRs come from a woman aged 55-70 years with acute or convalescent COVID-19.

The chain uses TRBV24-1 and TRBJ2-1; the D gene is possibly TRBD2 (6 bases). From germline, CDR1 is KGHDR and CDR2 SFDVKD. V lost 7 bases and J 9 bases, leaving 15 bases between the germline ends. CDR3 length equals 13 residues. CDR3 sequence (DNA): TGTGCCACCAGCGTCACAAGGGGACTTGAGCAGTTCTTC. Amino acid sequence: CATSVTRGLEQFF.

J is TRBJ2-1 and V is TRBV11-2; maybe TRBD2 (7 bases). CDR3 length: 15 amino acids. V lost 8 bases to trimming and J lost 3 bases, with 17 bases between them. Germline CDR1 reads SGHAT; CDR2 reads FQNNGV. DNA for the CDR3: TGTGCCAGCTTACCCTGGGGGGGCCACTACAATGAGCAGTTCTTC. This sequence encodes CASLPWGGHYNEQFF.

On this clone itself: The sample carries other DNA sequences with the same CDR3. The chain combines TRBV29-1 with TRBJ1-2; no reliable D call. Germline V CDR1 and CDR2: SQVTM, ANQGSEA. V lost 4 bases to trimming and J lost 5 bases, with 8 bases between them. The length of the CDR3 is 11 residues. In DNA form, the CDR3 reads TGCAGCGTTGGAGAGGAGTATGGCTACACCTTC. It specifies CSVGEEYGYTF.

This chain connects TRBV25-1 to TRBJ2-2; D gene ambiguous. The CDR3 is 13 amino acids. V was pared by 2 bases and J by 11 bases, with 12 bases between. In germline, CDR1 is MGHDK, CDR2 SYGVNS. The CDR3 sequence: CASSEDEQAELFF. For the CDR3, the DNA is TGTGCCAGCAGTGAAGATGAGCAAGCCGAGCTGTTTTTT.

This clone appeared a few times. The chain links TRBV11-2 to TRBJ1-2; TRBD1 agrees at 8 bases. CDR3 size: 14 residues. The V gene's germline CDR1 is SGHAT and CDR2 FQNNGV. J lost 6 bases, V lost 4 bases, and 7 bases had no gene match. The CDR3 coding sequence is TGTGCCAGCAGCTCTCCCAGGGGGCGTAATGGCTACACCTTC. Protein sequence: CASSSPRGRNGYTF.

V usage is TRBV9 and J usage is TRBJ2-7; no clear D. Germline V gives CDR1 SGDLS, CDR2 YYNGEE. The CDR3 length is 10 residues. V lost 9 bases, J lost 5 bases, and 9 bases lay in between. This CDR3 reads CATHLDEQYV. The CDR3 DNA sequence: TGTGCCACCCATCTAGACGAGCAGTACGTC.

The chain employs TRBV6-5 and TRBJ2-7, with TRBD2 matching over 8 bases. CDR1 and CDR2 from the germline V gene are MNHEY and SVGAGI. J lost 5 bases, V lost 7 bases, and 7 bases had no gene match. The CDR3 is 13 amino acids. This chain's CDR3 is CASIPGLVNEQYF. CDR3 coding DNA: TGTGCCAGCATTCCGGGACTAGTTAACGAGCAGTACTTC.

The chain has TRBV7-9 and TRBJ1-1, with D maybe TRBD1 (6 bases). V was cut by 3 bases and J by 10 bases, with 9 bases left in between. The CDR3 runs 11 residues. Germline V gene sequence: CDR1 SEHNR, CDR2 FQNEAQ (reference sequence). CDR3 nucleotides: TGTGCCAGCAGCTTCTTACAGGGAGCTTTCTTT. Residues: CASSFLQGAFF.

The rearrangement links TRBV6-5 to TRBJ1-1, with a tentative D call TRBD1 (6 bases). CDR1 and CDR2 from the germline V gene are MNHEY and SVGAGI. This CDR3 has 15 amino acids. Trimming cost V 5 bases and J 0 bases, with 13 bases left between them. CDR3 residues: CASSIPGTMNTEAFF. The DNA of the CDR3 is TGTGCCAGCAGTATCCCCGGGACAATGAACACTGAAGCTTTCTTT.

The chain employs TRBV6-5 and TRBJ2-3; a weak D match, TRBD2 (5 bases). V lost 6 bases and J 6 bases, leaving 10 bases between the germline ends. From germline, CDR1 is MNHEY and CDR2 SVGAGI. The CDR3 length is 12 residues. CDR3 nucleotides: TGTGCCAGCAGATCGGCGGGTGATACGCAGTATTTT. Its protein is CASRSAGDTQYF.